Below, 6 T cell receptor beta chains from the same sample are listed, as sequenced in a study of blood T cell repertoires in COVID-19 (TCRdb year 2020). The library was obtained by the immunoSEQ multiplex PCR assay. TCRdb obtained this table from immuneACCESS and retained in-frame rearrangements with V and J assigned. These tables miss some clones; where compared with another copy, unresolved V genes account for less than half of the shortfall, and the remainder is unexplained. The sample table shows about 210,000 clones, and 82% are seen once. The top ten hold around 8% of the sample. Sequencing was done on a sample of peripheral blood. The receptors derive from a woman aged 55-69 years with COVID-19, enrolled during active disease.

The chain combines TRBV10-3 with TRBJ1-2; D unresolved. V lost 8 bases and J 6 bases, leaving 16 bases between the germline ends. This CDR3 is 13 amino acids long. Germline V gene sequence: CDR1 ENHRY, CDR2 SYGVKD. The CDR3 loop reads CAISAREEDGYTF. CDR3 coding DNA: TGTGCCATCTCTGCCAGAGAGGAAGATGGCTACACCTTC.

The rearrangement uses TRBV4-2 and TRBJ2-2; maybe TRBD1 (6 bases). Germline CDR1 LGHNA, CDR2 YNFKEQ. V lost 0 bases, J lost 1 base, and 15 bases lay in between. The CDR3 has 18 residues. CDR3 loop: CASSQDGTGTKNTGELFF. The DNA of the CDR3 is TGTGCCAGCAGCCAAGATGGTACAGGGACCAAGAACACCGGGGAGCTGTTTTTT.

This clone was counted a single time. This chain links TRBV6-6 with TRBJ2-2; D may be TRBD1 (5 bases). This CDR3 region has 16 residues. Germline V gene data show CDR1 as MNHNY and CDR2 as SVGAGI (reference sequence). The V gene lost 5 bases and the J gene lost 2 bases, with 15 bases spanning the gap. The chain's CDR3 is CASSRDSRSNTGELFF. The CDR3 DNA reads TGTGCCAGCAGTCGAGACAGTAGATCTAACACCGGGGAGCTGTTTTTT.

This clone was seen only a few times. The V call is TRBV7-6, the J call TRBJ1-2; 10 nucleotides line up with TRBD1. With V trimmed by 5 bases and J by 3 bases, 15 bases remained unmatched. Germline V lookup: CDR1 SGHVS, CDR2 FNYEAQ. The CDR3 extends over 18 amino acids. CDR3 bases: TGTGCCAGCAGCCCCACGACTTTCCGGACAGGGGGGGACTATGGCTACACCTTC. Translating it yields CASSPTTFRTGGDYGYTF.

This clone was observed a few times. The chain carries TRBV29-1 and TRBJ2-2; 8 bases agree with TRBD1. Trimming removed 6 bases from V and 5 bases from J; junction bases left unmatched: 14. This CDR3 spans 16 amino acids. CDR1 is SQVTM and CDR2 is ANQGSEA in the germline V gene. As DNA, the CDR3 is TGCAGCGTCCCACTTTCGACAGGGGTTGGAACCGGGGAGCTGTTTTTT. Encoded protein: CSVPLSTGVGTGELFF.

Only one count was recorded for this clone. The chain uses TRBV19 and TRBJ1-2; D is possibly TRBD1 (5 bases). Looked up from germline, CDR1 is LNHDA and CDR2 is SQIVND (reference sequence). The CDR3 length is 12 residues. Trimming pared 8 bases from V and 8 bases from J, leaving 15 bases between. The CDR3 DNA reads TGTGCCAGTCACAGGAGAGTGGAGGGCTACACCTTC. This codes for CASHRRVEGYTF.